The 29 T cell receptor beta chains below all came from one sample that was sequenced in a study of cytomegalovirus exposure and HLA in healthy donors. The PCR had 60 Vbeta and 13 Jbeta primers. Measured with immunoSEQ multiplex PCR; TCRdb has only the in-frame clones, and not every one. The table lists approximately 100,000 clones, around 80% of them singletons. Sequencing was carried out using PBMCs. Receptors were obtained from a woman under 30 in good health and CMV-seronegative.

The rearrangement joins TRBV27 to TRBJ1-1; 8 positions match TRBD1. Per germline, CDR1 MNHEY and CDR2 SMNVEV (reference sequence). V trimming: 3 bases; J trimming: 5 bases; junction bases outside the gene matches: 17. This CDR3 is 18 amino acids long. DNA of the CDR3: TGTGCCAGCAGTTTGATACAGGGGGGGGCGCATGGGATAACTGAAGCTTTCTTT. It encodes CASSLIQGGAHGITEAFF.

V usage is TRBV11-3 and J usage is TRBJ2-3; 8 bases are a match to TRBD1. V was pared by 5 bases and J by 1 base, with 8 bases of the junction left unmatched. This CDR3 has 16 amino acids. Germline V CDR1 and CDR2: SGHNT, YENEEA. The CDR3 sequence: CASSRRTGSGTDTQYF. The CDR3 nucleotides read TGTGCCAGCAGCCGCCGGACAGGGTCAGGCACAGATACGCAGTATTTT. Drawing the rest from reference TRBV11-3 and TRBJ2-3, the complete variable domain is EAGVVQSPRYKIIEKKQPVAFWCNPISGHNTLYWYLQNLGQGPELLIRYENEEAVDDSQLPKDRFSAERLKGVDSTLKIQPAELGDSAVYLCASSRRTGSGTDTQYFGPGTRLTVL.

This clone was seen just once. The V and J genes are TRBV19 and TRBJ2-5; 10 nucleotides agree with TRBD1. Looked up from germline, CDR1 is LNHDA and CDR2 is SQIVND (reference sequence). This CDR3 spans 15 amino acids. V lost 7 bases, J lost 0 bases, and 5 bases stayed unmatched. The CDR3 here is CASNSGTGDQETQYF. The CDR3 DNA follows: TGTGCCAGTAACTCCGGGACAGGGGACCAAGAGACCCAGTACTTC.

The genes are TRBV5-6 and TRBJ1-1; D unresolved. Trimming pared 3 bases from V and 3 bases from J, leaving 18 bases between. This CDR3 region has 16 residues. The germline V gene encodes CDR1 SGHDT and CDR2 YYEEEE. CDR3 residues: CASSSNPSWSDTEAFF. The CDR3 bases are TGTGCCAGCAGCTCAAACCCTTCATGGAGCGACACTGAAGCTTTCTTT. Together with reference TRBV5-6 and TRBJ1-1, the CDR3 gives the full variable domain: DAGVTQSPTHLIKTRGQQVTLRCSPKSGHDTVSWYQQALGQGPQFIFQYYEEEERQRGNFPDRFSGHQFPNYSSELNVNALLLGDSALYLCASSSNPSWSDTEAFFGQGTRLTVV.

CDR3: CASSKGQGHATNTEAFF. In DNA, the CDR3 is TGTGCCAGTAGTAAGGGACAGGGGCACGCCACAAACACTGAAGCTTTCTTT. V gene TRBV19 combines with J gene TRBJ1-1; TRBD1 aligns across 10 bases. From germline, CDR1 is LNHDA and CDR2 SQIVND (reference sequence). This CDR3 is 17 amino acids long. The J segment lost 2 bases and the V segment lost 4 bases, leaving 10 bases of the junction unmatched. Full variable domain (outside the CDR3, taken from reference TRBV19 and TRBJ1-1): DGGITQSPKYLFRKEGQNVTLSCEQNLNHDAMYWYRQDPGQGLRLIYYSQIVNDFQKGDIAEGYSVSREKKESFPLTVTSAQKNPTAFYLCASSKGQGHATNTEAFFGQGTRLTVV.

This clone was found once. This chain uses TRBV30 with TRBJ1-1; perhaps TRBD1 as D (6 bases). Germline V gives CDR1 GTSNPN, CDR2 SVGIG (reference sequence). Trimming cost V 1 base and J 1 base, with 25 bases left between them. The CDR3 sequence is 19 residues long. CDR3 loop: CAWSAKRASTGRPNTEAFF. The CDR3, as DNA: TGTGCCTGGAGTGCTAAGAGAGCCTCAACAGGGCGACCGAACACTGAAGCTTTCTTT.

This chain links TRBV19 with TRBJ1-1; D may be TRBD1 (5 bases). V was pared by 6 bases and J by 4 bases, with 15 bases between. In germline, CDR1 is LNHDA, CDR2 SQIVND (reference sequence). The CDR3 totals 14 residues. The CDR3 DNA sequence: TGTGCCAGTAGCCCCAGGGTCTTGGTCACTGAAGCTTTCTTT. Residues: CASSPRVLVTEAFF.

The CDR3: CASSRTGRGEKLFF. CDR3 in DNA: TGTGCCAGCAGCCGGACAGGGAGGGGCGAAAAACTGTTTTTT. The chain links TRBV6-5 to TRBJ1-4; 8 bases map to TRBD1. Germline V gives CDR1 MNHEY, CDR2 SVGAGI. This CDR3 comprises 14 residues. Unmatched junction bases numbered 8, after V lost 6 bases and J lost 8 bases.

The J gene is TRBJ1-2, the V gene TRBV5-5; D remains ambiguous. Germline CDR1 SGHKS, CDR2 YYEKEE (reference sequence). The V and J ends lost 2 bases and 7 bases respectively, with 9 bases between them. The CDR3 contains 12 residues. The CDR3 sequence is CASSLGLTGYTF. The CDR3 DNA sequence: TGTGCCAGCAGCTTAGGACTGACTGGCTACACCTTC. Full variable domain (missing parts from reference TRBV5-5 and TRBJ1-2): DAGVTQSPTHLIKTRGQQVTLRCSPISGHKSVSWYQQVLGQGPQFIFQYYEKEERGRGNFPDRFSARQFPNYSSELNVNALLLGDSALYLCASSLGLTGYTFGSGTRLTVV.

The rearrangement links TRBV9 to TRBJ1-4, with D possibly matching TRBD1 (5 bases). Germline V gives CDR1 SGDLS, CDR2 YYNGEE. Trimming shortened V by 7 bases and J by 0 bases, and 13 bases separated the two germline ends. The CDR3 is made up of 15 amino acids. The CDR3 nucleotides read TGTGCCAGCTCTCCCTGGGGGGCAACTAATGAAAAACTGTTTTTT. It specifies CASSPWGATNEKLFF.

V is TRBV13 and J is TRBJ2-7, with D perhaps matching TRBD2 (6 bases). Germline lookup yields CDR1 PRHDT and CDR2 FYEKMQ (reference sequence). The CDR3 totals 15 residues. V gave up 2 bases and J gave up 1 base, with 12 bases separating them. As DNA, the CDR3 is TGTGCCAGCAGCTTAAGGCTAGCGCCTTCCTACGAGCAGTACTTC. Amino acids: CASSLRLAPSYEQYF.

CDR3 region: CASTPSSAFSYEQYF. The CDR3 DNA reads TGCGCCAGCACCCCCTCCTCCGCGTTCTCTTACGAGCAGTACTTC. V gene TRBV5-1 combines with J gene TRBJ2-5; D remains ambiguous. The DNA end favors TRBJ2-7, so the J call may be wrong. Germline V gives CDR1 SGHRS, CDR2 YFSETQ. CDR3 length: 15 amino acids.

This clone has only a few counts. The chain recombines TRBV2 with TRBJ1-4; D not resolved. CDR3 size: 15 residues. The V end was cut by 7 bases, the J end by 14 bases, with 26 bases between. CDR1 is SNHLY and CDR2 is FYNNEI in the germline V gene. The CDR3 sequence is CASTEERIGLGGLFF. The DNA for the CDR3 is TGTGCCAGCACAGAGGAGAGGATCGGGTTAGGTGGGCTGTTTTTT.

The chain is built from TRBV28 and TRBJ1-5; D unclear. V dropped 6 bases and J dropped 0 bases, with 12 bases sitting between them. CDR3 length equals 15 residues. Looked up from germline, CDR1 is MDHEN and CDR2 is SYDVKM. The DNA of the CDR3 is TGTGCCAGCAGCCTTGGCGGAAATAGCAATCAGCCCCAGCATTTT. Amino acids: CASSLGGNSNQPQHF.

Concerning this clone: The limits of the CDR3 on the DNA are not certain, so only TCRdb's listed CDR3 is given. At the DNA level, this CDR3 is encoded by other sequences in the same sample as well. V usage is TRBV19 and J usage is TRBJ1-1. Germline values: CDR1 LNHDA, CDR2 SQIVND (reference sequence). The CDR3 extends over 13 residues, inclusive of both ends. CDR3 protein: CASTSGGNTEAFF.

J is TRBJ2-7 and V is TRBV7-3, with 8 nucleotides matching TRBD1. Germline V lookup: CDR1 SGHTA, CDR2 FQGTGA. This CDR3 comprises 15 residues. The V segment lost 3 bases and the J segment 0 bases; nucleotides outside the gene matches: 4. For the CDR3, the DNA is TGTGCCAGCAGCTTTACTGGGACAGGCTCCTACGAGCAGTACTTC. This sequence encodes CASSFTGTGSYEQYF.

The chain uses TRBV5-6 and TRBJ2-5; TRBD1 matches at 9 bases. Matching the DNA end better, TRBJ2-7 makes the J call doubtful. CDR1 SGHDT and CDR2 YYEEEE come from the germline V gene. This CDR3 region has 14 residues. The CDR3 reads CASSLVGQGLEQYF. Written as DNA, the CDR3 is TGTGCCAGCAGCTTGGTGGGACAGGGCCTCGAGCAGTACTTC.

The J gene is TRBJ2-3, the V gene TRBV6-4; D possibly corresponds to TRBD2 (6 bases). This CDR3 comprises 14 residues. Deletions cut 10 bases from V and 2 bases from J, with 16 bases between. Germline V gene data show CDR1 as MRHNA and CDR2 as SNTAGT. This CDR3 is CATTLSGATDTQYF. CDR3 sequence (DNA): TGTGCCACCACCCTTAGCGGAGCCACAGATACGCAGTATTTT.

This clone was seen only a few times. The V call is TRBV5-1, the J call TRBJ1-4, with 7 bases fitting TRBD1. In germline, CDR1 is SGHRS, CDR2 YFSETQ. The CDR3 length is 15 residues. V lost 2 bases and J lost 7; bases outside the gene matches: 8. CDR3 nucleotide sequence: TGCGCCAGCAGCTTAACAACAGGGGCTAGTGAAAAACTGTTTTTT. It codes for CASSLTTGASEKLFF.

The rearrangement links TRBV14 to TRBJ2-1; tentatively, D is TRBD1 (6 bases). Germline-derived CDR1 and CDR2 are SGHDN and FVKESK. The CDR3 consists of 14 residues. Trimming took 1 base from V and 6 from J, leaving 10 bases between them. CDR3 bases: TGTGCCAGCAGCCAAGGAACAGGGAGCAATGAGCAGTTCTTC. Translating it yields CASSQGTGSNEQFF.

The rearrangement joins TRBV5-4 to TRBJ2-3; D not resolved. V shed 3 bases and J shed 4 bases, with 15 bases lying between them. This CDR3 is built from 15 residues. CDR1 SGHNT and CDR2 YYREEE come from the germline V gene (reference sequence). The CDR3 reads CASSSDSLLPDTQYF. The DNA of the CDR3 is TGTGCCAGCAGCTCCGATAGCTTACTTCCAGATACGCAGTATTTT.

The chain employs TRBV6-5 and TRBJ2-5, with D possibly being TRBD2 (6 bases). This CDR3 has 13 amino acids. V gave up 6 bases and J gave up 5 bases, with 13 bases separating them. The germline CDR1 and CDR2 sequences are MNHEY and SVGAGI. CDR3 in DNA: TGTGCCAGCAGACCTAGCAGCGGGGAGACCCAGTACTTC. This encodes CASRPSSGETQYF.

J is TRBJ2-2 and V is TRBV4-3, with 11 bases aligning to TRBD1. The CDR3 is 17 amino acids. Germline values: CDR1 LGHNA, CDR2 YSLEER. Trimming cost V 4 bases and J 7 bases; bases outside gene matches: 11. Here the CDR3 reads CASSRHTRTGGGGELFF. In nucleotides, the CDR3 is TGCGCCAGCAGCCGACATACCAGGACAGGGGGCGGCGGGGAGCTGTTTTTT.

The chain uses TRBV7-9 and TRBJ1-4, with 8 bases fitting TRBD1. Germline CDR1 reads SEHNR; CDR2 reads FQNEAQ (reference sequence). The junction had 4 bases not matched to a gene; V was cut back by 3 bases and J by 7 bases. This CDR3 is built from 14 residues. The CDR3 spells CASSFGQGSEKLFF. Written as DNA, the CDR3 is TGTGCCAGCAGCTTTGGACAGGGCAGTGAAAAACTGTTTTTT.

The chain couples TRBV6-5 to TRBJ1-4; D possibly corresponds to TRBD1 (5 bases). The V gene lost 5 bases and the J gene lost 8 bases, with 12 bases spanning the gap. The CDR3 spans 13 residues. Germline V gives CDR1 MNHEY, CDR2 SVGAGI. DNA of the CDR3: TGTGCCAGCAGTCCCCAGGGCAACGAAAAACTGTTTTTT. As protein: CASSPQGNEKLFF.

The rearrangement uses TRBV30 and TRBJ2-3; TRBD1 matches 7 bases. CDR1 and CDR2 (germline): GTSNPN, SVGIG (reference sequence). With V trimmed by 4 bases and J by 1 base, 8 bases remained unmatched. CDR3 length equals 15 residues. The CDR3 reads CAWIQGVGGTDTQYF. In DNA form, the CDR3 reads TGTGCCTGGATCCAGGGGGTGGGGGGCACAGATACGCAGTATTTT.

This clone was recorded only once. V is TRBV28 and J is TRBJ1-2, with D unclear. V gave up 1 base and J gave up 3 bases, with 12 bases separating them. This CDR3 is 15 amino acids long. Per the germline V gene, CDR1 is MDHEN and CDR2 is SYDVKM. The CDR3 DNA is TGTGCCAGCAGTTTATTAACAGCCCCAGACTATGGCTACACCTTC. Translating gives CASSLLTAPDYGYTF.

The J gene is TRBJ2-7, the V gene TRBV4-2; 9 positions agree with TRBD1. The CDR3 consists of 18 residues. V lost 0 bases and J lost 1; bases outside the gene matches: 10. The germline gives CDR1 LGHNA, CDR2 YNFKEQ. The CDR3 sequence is CASSQDTEGDRVSYEQYF. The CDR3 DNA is TGTGCCAGCAGCCAAGATACGGAGGGGGACAGGGTTTCCTACGAGCAGTACTTC.

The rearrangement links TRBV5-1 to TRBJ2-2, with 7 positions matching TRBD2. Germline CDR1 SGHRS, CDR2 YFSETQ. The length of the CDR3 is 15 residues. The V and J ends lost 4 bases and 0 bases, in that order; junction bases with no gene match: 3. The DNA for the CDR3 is TGCGCCAGCAGCCCGAGCGGGGCGAACACCGGGGAGCTGTTTTTT. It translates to CASSPSGANTGELFF.